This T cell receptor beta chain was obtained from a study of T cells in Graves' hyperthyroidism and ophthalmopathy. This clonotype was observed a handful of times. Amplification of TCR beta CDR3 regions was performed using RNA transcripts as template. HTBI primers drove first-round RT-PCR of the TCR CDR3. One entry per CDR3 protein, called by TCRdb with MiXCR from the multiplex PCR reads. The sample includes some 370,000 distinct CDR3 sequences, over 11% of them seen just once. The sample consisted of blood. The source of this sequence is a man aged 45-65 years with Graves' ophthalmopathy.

The CDR3 region has the DNA TGCAGCGTTGGACAGGGGGTTGATCAGCCCCAGCATTTT. The encoded protein is CSVGQGVDQPQHF. The gene calls are TRBV29-1 and TRBJ1-5, with 9 bases aligning to TRBD1. Unmatched junction bases numbered 3, after V lost 4 bases and J lost 5 bases. This CDR3 contains 13 residues. Germline assignment: CDR1 SQVTM and CDR2 ANQGSEA.